This T cell receptor beta chain is from a study of blood T cell repertoires in COVID-19. The CDR3 sequence is 16 residues long. From germline, CDR1 is LNHNV and CDR2 YYDKDF (reference sequence). Unmatched junction bases numbered 6, after V lost 0 bases and J lost 6 bases. The protocol was immunoSEQ multiplex PCR, while the TCRdb copy is restricted to in-frame clones and leaves out a portion. The sample has around 190,000 clones, around nine tenths seen once. Sequencing used peripheral blood. The receptor was isolated from a man in his late teens or twenties with active or convalescent COVID-19. The chain joins TRBV15 to TRBJ2-2, with 8 bases that match TRBD1. CDR3 loop: CATSRDLDRAAGELFF. The CDR3 DNA follows: TGTGCCACCAGCAGAGATTTGGACAGGGCGGCCGGGGAGCTGTTTTTT.